What follows are 24 T cell receptor beta chains derived from one specimen sequenced in a study of post-analysis software for immune sequencing data. General study results and limits: Higher frequency in patients than in controls was seen for several TRBV segments, with TRBV5-6, TRBV5-1 and TRBV20-1 among them.

Their antigen targets remain unknown. Unique molecular identifiers were carried by the TCR beta cDNA libraries. MiXCR, applied by TCRdb to the PCR reads, yields one record per CDR3 protein. The sample records about 540,000 distinct CDR3 sequences, roughly 34% being singletons. Sequencing was performed on blood. These receptors were taken from a girl between 2 and 17 years old with multiple sclerosis.

This sequence joins TRBV11-2 and TRBJ2-3; no firm D call. Trimming stripped 6 bases from V and 6 bases from J, with 10 bases between. The CDR3 has 12 residues. CDR1 is SGHAT and CDR2 is FQNNGV in the germline V gene. The CDR3 bases are TGTGCCAGCAGTCAACCAGGTGATACGCAGTATTTT. It yields the protein CASSQPGDTQYF.

The chain employs TRBV29-1 and TRBJ1-2; no clear D. In germline, CDR1 is SQVTM, CDR2 ANQGSEA. Trimming took 2 bases from V and 8 from J, leaving 18 bases between them. The CDR3 contains 14 residues. CDR3 sequence: CSVEIFHQARGYTF. CDR3 DNA: TGCAGCGTTGAAATTTTTCATCAAGCAAGGGGCTACACCTTC.

The sample holds a few counts of this clonotype. The chain uses TRBV6-4 and TRBJ2-7; 8 positions match TRBD1. The V and J ends lost 8 bases and 0 bases, in that order; junction bases with no gene match: 21. This CDR3 is 19 amino acids long. Germline-derived CDR1 and CDR2 are MRHNA and SNTAGT. DNA for the CDR3: TGTGCCAGCCTGACGAGGGTCAGGGGGCATAATCCGGGCTCCTACGAGCAGTACTTC. This translates into CASLTRVRGHNPGSYEQYF.

J is TRBJ1-4 and V is TRBV7-2; 9 positions agree with TRBD1. This CDR3 has 15 amino acids. Germline trimming cut 5 bases from V and 8 bases from J; bases unmatched to any gene: 9. Germline CDR1 reads SGHTA; CDR2 reads FQGNSA. CDR3 nucleotides: TGTGCCAGCAGCCGGCGACAGGGGGGACAGGAAAAACTGTTTTTT. It codes for CASSRRQGGQEKLFF. Filled out from reference TRBV7-2 and TRBJ1-4, the complete variable domain reads GAGVSQSPSNKVTEKGKDVELRCDPISGHTALYWYRQSLGQGLEFLIYFQGNSAPDKSGLPSDRFSAERTGGSVSTLTIQRTQQEDSAVYLCASSRRQGGQEKLFFGSGTQLSVL.

The chain links TRBV19 to TRBJ2-5, with D maybe TRBD2 (5 bases). V lost 5 bases and J 11 bases, leaving 21 bases between the germline ends. The CDR3 is made up of 14 amino acids. CDR1 and CDR2 from the germline V gene are LNHDA and SQIVND (reference sequence). CDR3 sequence: CASSSGNAGYGQYF. Written as DNA, the CDR3 is TGTGCCAGTAGTTCAGGCAATGCGGGCTACGGGCAGTACTTC.

The chain joins TRBV7-9 to TRBJ2-7; 9 bases are shared with TRBD2. J gave up 7 bases and V 4 bases, and 8 bases lay outside the gene matches. CDR1 and CDR2 (germline): SEHNR, FQNEAQ (reference sequence). CDR3 length: 14 amino acids. The CDR3 coding sequence is TGTGCCAGCAGCTCAAGCGGGGGGCCGATGGAGCAGTACTTC. Protein product: CASSSSGGPMEQYF.

This clonotype occurred a few times. This rearrangement joins TRBV11-2 to TRBJ1-1; tentatively, D is TRBD1 (5 bases). The CDR3 length is 15 residues. Germline-derived CDR1 and CDR2 are SGHAT and FQNNGV. Trimming left V 0 bases short and J 3 bases short, with 11 bases between. This CDR3 is CASSLEVREDTEAFF. The CDR3 nucleotides are TGTGCCAGCAGCTTAGAAGTCAGGGAGGACACTGAAGCTTTCTTT. The full variable domain, rest sourced from reference TRBV11-2 and TRBJ1-1, is EAGVAQSPRYKIIEKRQSVAFWCNPISGHATLYWYQQILGQGPKLLIQFQNNGVVDDSQLPKDRFSAERLKGVDSTLKIQPAKLEDSAVYLCASSLEVREDTEAFFGQGTRLTVV.

This clonotype came up many times. The chain recombines TRBV10-3 with TRBJ2-5, with 13 nucleotides matching TRBD2. Germline CDR1 is ENHRY and CDR2 is SYGVKD. J gave up 5 bases and V 0 bases, and 3 bases lay outside the gene matches. The CDR3 has 16 amino acids. The chain's CDR3 is CAISESTSGGIETQYF. The DNA of the CDR3 is TGTGCCATCAGTGAGTCGACTAGCGGGGGGATCGAGACCCAGTACTTC.

This clonotype was detected once. The CDR3 sequence is CASSPAPGITGELFF. The DNA for the CDR3 is TGTGCCAGCAGCCCTGCCCCCGGAATCACCGGGGAGCTGTTTTTT. V and J are TRBV7-3 and TRBJ2-2, with D hard to call. CDR3 length: 15 amino acids. The germline gives CDR1 SGHTA, CDR2 FQGTGA. V gave up 5 bases and J gave up 4 bases, with 14 bases separating them.

This clonotype was detected only a few times. The rearrangement uses TRBV10-1 and TRBJ1-1, with D possibly matching TRBD1 (6 bases). The CDR3 loop spans 15 amino acids. CDR1 and CDR2 (germline): WNHNN, SYGVQD (reference sequence). The ends were cut back, 6 bases at V and 3 bases at J, with 17 bases in the middle. CDR3 residues: CASSPQPNRDTEAFF. DNA of the CDR3: TGCGCCAGCAGCCCCCAACCAAACAGGGACACTGAAGCTTTCTTT.

This clonotype was detected a few times. The V call is TRBV5-1, the J call TRBJ2-1; 9 nucleotides agree with TRBD2. Germline CDR1 is SGHRS and CDR2 is YFSETQ. The CDR3 totals 15 residues. V lost 2 bases to trimming and J lost 11 bases; unmatched junction nucleotides: 11. The CDR3 DNA reads as TGCGCCAGCAGCTTTCCGGGACTAGCCGCCGAAAAGCAGTTCTTC. Its protein product is CASSFPGLAAEKQFF.

The chain employs TRBV20-1 and TRBJ2-1; 11 bases are shared with TRBD2. The CDR3 is 17 amino acids. J lost 6 bases, V lost 5 bases, and 15 bases had no gene match. The germline V gene encodes CDR1 DFQATT and CDR2 SNEGSKA (reference sequence). The CDR3 bases are TGCAGTGCTGCCCCAACTAGCGGGGGACCTCTAATCAATGAGCAGTTCTTC. As protein: CSAAPTSGGPLINEQFF.

The CDR3 region has the DNA TGTGCCAGCAGCTTAAAAGGCAGGTACACAGATACGCAGTATTTT. It encodes CASSLKGRYTDTQYF. This chain uses TRBV7-3 with TRBJ2-3; D gene unclear. V was cut by 1 base and J by 2 bases, with 10 bases left in between. The CDR3 runs 15 residues. Germline assignment: CDR1 SGHTA and CDR2 FQGTGA.

The chain has TRBV29-1 and TRBJ1-2; TRBD1 aligns across 10 bases. The CDR3 spans 15 residues. J was trimmed by 8 bases and V by 3 bases; bases with no gene match: 12. The germline gives CDR1 SQVTM, CDR2 ANQGSEA. CDR3 in DNA: TGCAGCGTTGAGCGTCACCGGACAGGGGGGACGGGCTACACCTTC. It specifies CSVERHRTGGTGYTF.

The V gene is TRBV5-5, the J gene TRBJ2-7; no clear D gene. In germline, CDR1 is SGHKS, CDR2 YYEKEE (reference sequence). The germline V and J ends were trimmed by 7 bases and 4 bases, with 21 bases remaining between them. This CDR3 spans 15 amino acids. CDR3 region: CASCGGRALGYEQYF. CDR3 coding DNA: TGTGCCAGCTGCGGTGGTCGCGCACTGGGTTACGAGCAGTACTTC.

V usage is TRBV29-1 and J usage is TRBJ1-1; no definite D call. V was cut by 5 bases and J by 7 bases, with 14 bases left in between. Germline V gives CDR1 SQVTM, CDR2 ANQGSEA. The CDR3 has 12 amino acids. CDR3 amino acids: CSVWWEEDEAFF. Written as DNA, the CDR3 is TGCAGCGTTTGGTGGGAGGAAGATGAAGCTTTCTTT.

The gene calls are TRBV11-2 and TRBJ2-3; 11 nucleotides line up with TRBD2. This CDR3 is built from 18 residues. V lost 4 bases to trimming and J lost 2 bases; unmatched junction nucleotides: 11. Germline CDR1 and CDR2: SGHAT and FQNNGV. CDR3 loop: CASSWPTGTSGTTDTQYF. The CDR3 DNA follows: TGTGCCAGCAGCTGGCCAACCGGGACTAGCGGCACCACAGATACGCAGTATTTT.

CDR3 loop: CASSDRARNEQFF. The CDR3 nucleotides are TGTGCCAGCAGTGACAGGGCCCGAAATGAGCAGTTCTTC. The V gene is TRBV6-2 or TRBV6-3, the J gene TRBJ2-1; 7 bases agree with TRBD1. The CDR3 covers 13 residues. Germline V gives CDR1 MNHEY, CDR2 SVGEGT. V shed 5 bases and J 7 bases; nucleotides not matched to a gene: 5.

This chain joins TRBV25-1 and TRBJ2-1; D not certain. The CDR3 runs to 14 residues. V dropped 1 base and J dropped 5 bases, with 9 bases sitting between them. Looked up from germline, CDR1 is MGHDK and CDR2 is SYGVNS. The CDR3 coding sequence is TGTGCCAGCAGTGAATTTCAATGGAACAATGAGCAGTTCTTC. This gives the protein CASSEFQWNNEQFF.

The rearrangement uses TRBV6-2 or TRBV6-3 and TRBJ2-3, with TRBD1 as a possible D gene (6 bases). The CDR3 is made up of 16 amino acids. The germline V gene encodes CDR1 MNHEY and CDR2 SVGEGT. V was shortened by 7 bases and J by 0 bases, with 17 bases between the two germline ends. CDR3 residues: CASIIGGTSSTDTQYF. The CDR3 bases are TGTGCCAGCATCATAGGTGGGACATCCAGCACAGATACGCAGTATTTT.

This sequence joins TRBV20-1 and TRBJ2-1, with 8 bases that match TRBD1. Germline CDR1 DFQATT, CDR2 SNEGSKA (reference sequence). The CDR3 contains 14 residues. V dropped 5 bases and J dropped 4; count of bases not matched to a gene: 7. The CDR3 protein is CSAPRTGSYNEQFF. DNA for the CDR3: TGCAGTGCTCCCAGGACAGGGTCATACAATGAGCAGTTCTTC.

There are a few counts of this clonotype. The chain has TRBV20-1 and TRBJ2-5; D is ambiguous. This CDR3 has 12 residues. V was clipped by 5 bases and J by 5 bases, with 12 bases between them. Per the germline V gene, CDR1 is DFQATT and CDR2 is SNEGSKA (reference sequence). CDR3 DNA sequence: TGCAGTGCTCTGGATTTGGGGGAGACCCAGTACTTC. This codes for CSALDLGETQYF.

This clonotype has only a few counts. CDR3 bases: TGCGCCAGCAGCCAAGATGAGGGGACAGGGTACGAGCAGTACTTC. This sequence encodes CASSQDEGTGYEQYF. The chain is built from TRBV4-1 and TRBJ2-7; the match to TRBD1 covers 9 bases. The CDR3 runs 15 residues. V lost 0 bases, J lost 4 bases, and 4 bases stayed unmatched. Per germline, CDR1 MGHRA and CDR2 YSYEKL.

V is TRBV4-2 and J is TRBJ2-3, with D possibly being TRBD2 (6 bases). The CDR3 contains 12 residues. The V and J ends lost 3 bases and 10 bases respectively, with 11 bases between them. CDR1 LGHNA and CDR2 YNFKEQ come from the germline V gene. CDR3 DNA: TGTGCCAGCAGCCAGTCAGCGGGTTCGCAGTATTTT. As protein: CASSQSAGSQYF.